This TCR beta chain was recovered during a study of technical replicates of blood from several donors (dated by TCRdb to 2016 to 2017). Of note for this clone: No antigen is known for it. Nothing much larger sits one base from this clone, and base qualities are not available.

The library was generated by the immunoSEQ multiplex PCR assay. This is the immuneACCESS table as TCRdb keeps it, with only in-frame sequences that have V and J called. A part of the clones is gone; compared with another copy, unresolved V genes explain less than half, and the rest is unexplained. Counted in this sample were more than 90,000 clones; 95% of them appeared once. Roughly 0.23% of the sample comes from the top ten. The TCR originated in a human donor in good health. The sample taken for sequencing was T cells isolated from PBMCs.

The CDR3 here reads CASSFSSGGAGETQYF. The bases read TGTGCCAGCAGCTTCTCGAGCGGGGGGGCCGGGGAGACCCAGTACTTC. In this chain, TRBV7-6 is recombined with TRBJ2-5; 10 middle bases align to TRBD2. The CDR3 sequence holds 16 residues, the cysteine and phenylalanine included. The sequence is cut down to CDR3 DNA, 48 bases in frame from base 1. The V end gives up 3 bases and the J end 5 bases, leaving 9 bases in the junction not matched to a gene. The germline V gene specifies SGHVS as CDR1 and FNYEAQ as CDR2.